A single sample is the source of the 6 T cell receptor beta chains below, sequenced in a study of T cell repertoires in cytomegalovirus infection. TCRdb reprocessed the reads via MiXCR and lists one record per CDR3 protein. Seen here are about 440,000 distinct CDR3 sequences, 30% to 40% observed once, and the top ten hold 12% to 15%. Specimen: PBMCs. These receptors all come from a human donor in good health (CMV status not recorded). Some clones in this sample may be carry-over from other donors' samples.

V is TRBV4-2 and J is TRBJ2-1; 12 bases are a match to TRBD2. The J segment lost 10 bases and the V segment lost 3 bases, leaving 7 bases of the junction unmatched. This CDR3 is built from 15 residues. Germline CDR1 reads LGHNA; CDR2 reads YNFKEQ. The CDR3 sequence: CASSHASGGAKEQFF. The CDR3 DNA reads TGTGCCAGCAGCCACGCTAGCGGGGGGGCCAAGGAGCAGTTCTTC.

This clonotype came up a few times. The chain's CDR3 is CASSEPGGQETQYF. As DNA, the CDR3 is TGCGCCAGCAGTGAACCCGGGGGTCAAGAGACCCAGTACTTC. The chain combines TRBV10-2 with TRBJ2-5, with a possible D match to TRBD2 (6 bases). CDR3 length: 14 amino acids. The germline V gene has CDR1 WSHSY and CDR2 SAAADI. V was pared by 3 bases and J by 2 bases, with 10 bases between.

Only a few counts were recorded for this clonotype. This rearrangement joins TRBV29-1 to TRBJ1-1, with D possibly TRBD1 on 6 matching bases. The germline V and J ends were trimmed by 7 bases and 1 base, with 16 bases remaining between them. Germline V gene data show CDR1 as SQVTM and CDR2 as ANQGSEA. This CDR3 is 14 amino acids long. Here the CDR3 reads CSAGGGGANTEAFF. For the CDR3, the DNA is TGCAGCGCGGGGGGGGGGGGCGCGAACACTGAAGCTTTCTTT. The whole variable domain, filled in from reference TRBV29-1 and TRBJ1-1, reads SAVISQKPSRDICQRGTSLTIQCQVDSQVTMMFWYRQQPGQSLTLIATANQGSEATYESGFVIDKFPISRPNLTFSTLTVSNMSPEDSSIYLCSAGGGGANTEAFFGQGTRLTVV.

This rearrangement joins TRBV19 to TRBJ1-5; D not certain. The V end was cut by 6 bases, the J end by 7 bases, with 10 bases between. Germline-derived CDR1 and CDR2 are LNHDA and SQIVND (reference sequence). The CDR3 is 12 residues long. This CDR3 is CASSWVGQPQHF. The CDR3 DNA is TGTGCCAGTAGCTGGGTAGGACAGCCCCAGCATTTT. Drawing the rest from reference TRBV19 and TRBJ1-5, the complete variable domain is DGGITQSPKYLFRKEGQNVTLSCEQNLNHDAMYWYRQDPGQGLRLIYYSQIVNDFQKGDIAEGYSVSREKKESFPLTVTSAQKNPTAFYLCASSWVGQPQHFGDGTRLSIL.

In its sample, this clonotype was seen a few times. The chain has TRBV12-3 or TRBV12-4 and TRBJ1-1, with no clear D. This CDR3 has 15 amino acids. V shed 2 bases and J shed 1 base, with 11 bases lying between them. This CDR3 is CASSLTGMPNTEAFF. The CDR3 DNA follows: TGTGCCAGCAGTTTAACGGGAATGCCGAACACTGAAGCTTTCTTT.

To note about this clonotype: Mismatch with germline at one junction end may stem from a read error. Written as DNA, the CDR3 is TGTGCAAGCAGCCCCCGGACGGGAATTGTCGGCACTGAAGCTTTCTTT. Protein product: CASSPRTGIVGTEAFF. The chain has TRBV7-6 and TRBJ1-1; D ambiguous. This CDR3 is built from 16 residues. Germline V gives CDR1 SGHVS, CDR2 FNYEAQ.